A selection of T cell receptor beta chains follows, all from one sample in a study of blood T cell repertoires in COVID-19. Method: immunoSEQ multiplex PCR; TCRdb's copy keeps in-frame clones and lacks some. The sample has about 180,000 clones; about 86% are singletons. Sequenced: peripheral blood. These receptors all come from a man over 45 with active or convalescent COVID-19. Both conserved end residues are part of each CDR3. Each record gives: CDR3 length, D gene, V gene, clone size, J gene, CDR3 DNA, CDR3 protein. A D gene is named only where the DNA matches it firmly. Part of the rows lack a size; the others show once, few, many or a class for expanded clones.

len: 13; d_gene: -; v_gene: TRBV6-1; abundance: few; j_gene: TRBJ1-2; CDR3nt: TGTGCCAGCAGGGAAGACATTGGCTATGGCTACACCTTC; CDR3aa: CASREDIGYGYTF
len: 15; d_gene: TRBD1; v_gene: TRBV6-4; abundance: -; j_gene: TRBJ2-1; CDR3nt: TGTGCCAGCAGTGCCCAGACAGGGACGTACAATGAGCAGTTCTTC; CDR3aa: CASSAQTGTYNEQFF
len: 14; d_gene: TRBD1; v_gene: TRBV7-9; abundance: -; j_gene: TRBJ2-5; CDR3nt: TGTGCCAGCAGCCCCCGACAGGGGTCTGAGACCCAGTACTTC; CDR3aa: CASSPRQGSETQYF
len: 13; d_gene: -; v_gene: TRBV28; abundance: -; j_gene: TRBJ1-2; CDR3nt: TGTGCCAGCAGTTTGTTGGCAGCGTATGGCTACACCTTC; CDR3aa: CASSLLAAYGYTF
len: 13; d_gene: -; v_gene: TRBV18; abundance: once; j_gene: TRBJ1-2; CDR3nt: TGTGCCAGCTCACTACCTAGTAACTATGGCTACACCTTC; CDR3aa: CASSLPSNYGYTF
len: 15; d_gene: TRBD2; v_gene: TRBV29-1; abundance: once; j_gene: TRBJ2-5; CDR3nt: TGCAGCGTTGAGAGGGGACCCCGGGAGGGAGAGACCCAGTACTTC; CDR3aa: CSVERGPREGETQYF
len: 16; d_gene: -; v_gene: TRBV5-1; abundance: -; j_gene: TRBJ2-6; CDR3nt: TGCGCCAGCAGCGCCATGTCAGTCGCTGGGGCCAACGTCCTGACTTTC; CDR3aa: CASSAMSVAGANVLTF
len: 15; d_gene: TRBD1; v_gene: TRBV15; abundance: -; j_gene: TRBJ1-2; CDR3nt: TGTGCCACCAGCAGAGGGGACAGGGGGACATATGGCTACACCTTC; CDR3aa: CATSRGDRGTYGYTF
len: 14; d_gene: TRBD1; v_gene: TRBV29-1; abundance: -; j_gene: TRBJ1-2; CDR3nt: TGCAGCGTTGAAGGAAATGTGGACAGGGATGGCTACACCTTC; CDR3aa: CSVEGNVDRDGYTF
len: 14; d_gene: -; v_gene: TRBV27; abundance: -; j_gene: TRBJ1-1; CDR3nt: TGTGCCAGCAGGACGGAGGGGCTGGGCACTGAAGCTTTCTTT; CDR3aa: CASRTEGLGTEAFF
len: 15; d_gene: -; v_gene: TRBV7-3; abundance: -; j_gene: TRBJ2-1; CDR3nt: TGTGCCAGCAGCTCCCCCTTCAGCTCCTACAATGAGCAGTTCTTC; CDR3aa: CASSSPFSSYNEQFF
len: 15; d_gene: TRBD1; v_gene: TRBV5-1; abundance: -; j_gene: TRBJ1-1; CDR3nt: TGCGCCAGCAGCTTGGTGGCCTCCGGGACAGGGGTTGCTTTCTTT; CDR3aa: CASSLVASGTGVAFF
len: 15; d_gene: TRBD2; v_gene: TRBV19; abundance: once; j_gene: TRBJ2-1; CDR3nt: TGTGCCACCCTACCGACTAGCGGGGCCTACAATGAGCAGTTCTTC; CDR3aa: CATLPTSGAYNEQFF
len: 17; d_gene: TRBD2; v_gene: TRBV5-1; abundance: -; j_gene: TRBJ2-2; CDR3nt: TGCGCCAGCAGCCCGGGACTAGCGGGAGGGCGGACCGGGGAGCTGTTTTTT; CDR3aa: CASSPGLAGGRTGELFF
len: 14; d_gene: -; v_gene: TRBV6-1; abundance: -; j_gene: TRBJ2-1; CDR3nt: TGTGCCAGCAGTGAAATCCTGACGGGTGTGGAGCAGTTCTTC; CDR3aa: CASSEILTGVEQFF
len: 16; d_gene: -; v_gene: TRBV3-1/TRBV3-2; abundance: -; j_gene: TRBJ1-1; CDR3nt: TGTGCCAGCAGCCAAGAGGGGGGATTAGTGAACACTGAAGCTTTCTTT; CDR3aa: CASSQEGGLVNTEAFF
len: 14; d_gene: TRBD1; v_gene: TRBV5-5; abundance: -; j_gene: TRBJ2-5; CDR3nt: TGTGCCAGCAGCGCCGGACAGGGTCGAGAGACCCAGTACTTC; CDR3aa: CASSAGQGRETQYF
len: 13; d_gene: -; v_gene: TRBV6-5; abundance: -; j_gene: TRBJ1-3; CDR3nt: TGTGCCAGCAGTAGCGACCCAACTGGCCCCATATATTTT; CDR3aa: CASSSDPTGPIYF